Presented here are 20 T cell receptor beta chains from one specimen sequenced in a study of blood T cell repertoires in COVID-19. Method: immunoSEQ multiplex PCR; TCRdb's copy keeps in-frame clones and lacks some. This sample has about 210,000 clones, with 80% to 85% found just once. The specimen was PBMCs or T cells enriched from blood (not recorded which). The receptors here all came from a woman in her fifties or sixties with acute COVID-19.

The chain employs TRBV19 and TRBJ2-1; perhaps TRBD2 as D (6 bases). The germline V gene encodes CDR1 LNHDA and CDR2 SQIVND (reference sequence). CDR3 length equals 15 residues. Trimming took 4 bases from V and 6 from J, leaving 16 bases between them. CDR3 sequence: CASSTSGLSSNEQFF. The CDR3 DNA follows: TGTGCCAGTAGTACCTCGGGACTTAGCAGCAATGAGCAGTTCTTC.

The V call is TRBV25-1, the J call TRBJ1-2, with TRBD1 matching 11 bases. V trimming: 4 bases; J trimming: 3 bases; junction bases outside the gene matches: 13. This CDR3 spans 18 amino acids. CDR1 is MGHDK and CDR2 is SYGVNS in the germline V gene. CDR3 protein: CASSGPGQGVSVYYGYTF. The CDR3 DNA follows: TGTGCCAGCAGTGGTCCGGGACAGGGGGTTTCTGTGTACTATGGCTACACCTTC.

The genes are TRBV29-1 and TRBJ2-3, with D perhaps matching TRBD2 (7 bases). Germline V gives CDR1 SQVTM, CDR2 ANQGSEA. This CDR3 has 13 residues. V lost 2 bases to trimming and J lost 11 bases, with 17 bases between them. CDR3 sequence reads: CSVEPAGARMQYF. CDR3 nucleotides: TGCAGCGTTGAACCGGCGGGGGCTCGAATGCAGTATTTT.

Worth noting for this clone: This CDR3 is also generated by other DNA sequences in the sample. The DNA for the CDR3 is TGTGCCAGCAGCTTAACAGGGCCCAACACTGAAGCTTTCTTT. It is translated as CASSLTGPNTEAFF. This chain links TRBV11-3 with TRBJ1-1, with D perhaps TRBD1 (6 bases). The CDR3 length is 14 residues. Germline V lookup: CDR1 SGHNT, CDR2 YENEEA. V was cut by 2 bases and J by 2 bases, with 9 bases left in between. Using reference TRBV11-3 and TRBJ1-1 for the parts outside the CDR3, the full variable domain is EAGVVQSPRYKIIEKKQPVAFWCNPISGHNTLYWYLQNLGQGPELLIRYENEEAVDDSQLPKDRFSAERLKGVDSTLKIQPAELGDSAVYLCASSLTGPNTEAFFGQGTRLTVV.

V and J are TRBV6-5 and TRBJ2-5; tentative D call: TRBD2 (5 bases). This CDR3 spans 13 amino acids. Germline loops: CDR1 MNHEY, CDR2 SVGAGI. V was clipped by 0 bases and J by 5 bases, with 7 bases between them. CDR3 bases: TGTGCCAGCAGTTACTCGAGGGTGGAGACCCAGTACTTC. It encodes CASSYSRVETQYF.

This sequence joins TRBV21-1 and TRBJ2-5; TRBD2, the D gene given by the table, was not confirmed from the DNA. TRBV21-1 is described as a pseudogene. The CDR3 sequence is 18 residues long. CDR3 nucleotide sequence: TGTGCCAGCAGCAAAGCGATAAGGGGGAGGGCCGGGGATGAGACCCAGTACTTC. This sequence encodes CASSKAIRGRAGDETQYF.

The chain recombines TRBV6-2 or TRBV6-3 with TRBJ1-2; 7 nucleotides match TRBD1. The CDR3 sequence is 14 residues long. J gave up 5 bases and V 6 bases, and 9 bases lay outside the gene matches. Germline V gene lookup returns CDR1 MNHEY and CDR2 SVGEGT. The DNA for the CDR3 is TGTGCCAGCAGCCGACAGGGTCAAGGTTATGGCTACACCTTC. Its translation is CASSRQGQGYGYTF.

The J gene is TRBJ2-7, the V gene TRBV6-2 or TRBV6-3, with 10 positions matching TRBD1. CDR3 size: 16 residues. Germline V gene sequence: CDR1 MNHEY, CDR2 SVGEGT. The ends lost 6 bases at V and 0 bases at J; junction bases unmatched: 8. The CDR3 here is CASSPDRGPPSYEQYF. The CDR3 bases are TGTGCCAGCAGCCCCGACAGGGGGCCCCCCTCCTACGAGCAGTACTTC.

The chain links TRBV4-1 to TRBJ2-2, with 10 nucleotides matching TRBD2. With V trimmed by 3 bases and J by 4 bases, 11 bases remained unmatched. The CDR3 spans 18 residues. Germline values: CDR1 MGHRA, CDR2 YSYEKL. The CDR3 loop is CASSQASGGAGGTGELFF. The DNA for the CDR3 is TGCGCCAGCAGCCAGGCTAGCGGGGGAGCCGGGGGCACCGGGGAGCTGTTTTTT.

V usage is TRBV19 and J usage is TRBJ2-3; a possible D gene is TRBD2 (6 bases). Per germline, CDR1 LNHDA and CDR2 SQIVND (reference sequence). The CDR3 spans 15 residues. Trimming took 6 bases from V and 0 from J, leaving 13 bases between them. CDR3 sequence reads: CASRETGTSTDTQYF. The CDR3, as DNA: TGTGCCAGTAGGGAGACCGGGACTAGCACAGATACGCAGTATTTT.

This clone was seen a handful of times. The rearrangement joins TRBV3-1 (or the pseudogene TRBV3-2) to TRBJ2-7; a possible D gene is TRBD2 (6 bases). The CDR3 has 16 residues. Trimming took 0 bases from V and 4 from J, leaving 16 bases between them. Germline CDR1 is LGHDT and CDR2 is YNNKEL (reference sequence). CDR3 residues: CASSQEPYGGYYEQYF. DNA for the CDR3: TGTGCCAGCAGCCAAGAACCGTACGGGGGATATTACGAGCAGTACTTC.

This clone was recorded only once. The chain employs TRBV28 and TRBJ2-1, with TRBD1 matching over 10 bases. The ends lost 6 bases at V and 4 bases at J; junction bases unmatched: 9. This CDR3 has 16 residues. From germline, CDR1 is MDHEN and CDR2 SYDVKM. This CDR3 is CASSLPGTGDYNEQFF. CDR3 bases: TGTGCCAGCAGCCTTCCCGGGACAGGGGATTACAATGAGCAGTTCTTC. The full variable domain, rest sourced from reference TRBV28 and TRBJ2-1, is DVKVTQSSRYLVKRTGEKVFLECVQDMDHENMFWYRQDPGLGLRLIYFSYDVKMKEKGDIPEGYSVSREKKERFSLILESASTNQTSMYLCASSLPGTGDYNEQFFGPGTRLTVL.

The chain recombines TRBV18 with TRBJ1-5, with D maybe TRBD1 (5 bases). Trimming removed 3 bases from V and 3 bases from J, with 9 bases in between. Germline values: CDR1 KGHSH, CDR2 LQKENI. The CDR3 contains 14 residues. The CDR3 reads CASSPQGSNQPQHF. The CDR3 coding sequence is TGTGCCAGCTCACCTCAGGGTTCCAATCAGCCCCAGCATTTT.

This rearrangement joins TRBV28 to TRBJ1-3; 7 nucleotides align to TRBD1. CDR1 is MDHEN and CDR2 is SYDVKM in the germline V gene. V shed 6 bases and J 0 bases; nucleotides not matched to a gene: 8. The CDR3 totals 16 residues. DNA for the CDR3: TGTGCCAGCAGGACGACAGGGACGACCTCTGGAAACACCATATATTTT. Protein: CASRTTGTTSGNTIYF.

The chain links TRBV27 to TRBJ2-1; D is possibly TRBD2 (5 bases). The V gene's germline CDR1 is MNHEY and CDR2 SMNVEV (reference sequence). This CDR3 has 16 residues. Trimming stripped 3 bases from V and 5 bases from J, with 17 bases between. CDR3 coding DNA: TGTGCCAGCAGTTTGTCCGCGGACTCTCTCGACAATGAGCAGTTCTTC. It specifies CASSLSADSLDNEQFF.

This clone turned up a few times. The chain is built from TRBV11-3 and TRBJ2-1; TRBD1 might be the D (7 bases). Between the trimmed V and J ends, which lost 1 base and 8 bases, there was a span of 12 bases. The CDR3 runs 14 residues. Germline-derived CDR1 and CDR2 are SGHNT and YENEEA. CDR3 in DNA: TGTGCCAGCAGCTTAGGACAGGGACTCTATGAGCAGTTCTTC. This encodes CASSLGQGLYEQFF.

This chain links TRBV30 with TRBJ1-6; 7 bases map to TRBD1. Germline V gene lookup returns CDR1 GTSNPN and CDR2 SVGIG (reference sequence). V lost 3 bases, J lost 5 bases, and 1 base stayed unmatched. The length of the CDR3 is 13 residues. CDR3 sequence (DNA): TGTGCCTGGAGGGGACAGAATAATTCACCCCTCCACTTT. This gives the protein CAWRGQNNSPLHF.

V and J are TRBV7-9 and TRBJ2-6; D gene uncertain. Trimming left V 1 base short and J 0 bases short, with 7 bases between. The CDR3 has 16 amino acids. The germline V gene encodes CDR1 SEHNR and CDR2 FQNEAQ (reference sequence). CDR3 protein: CASSLEYFSGANVLTF. The CDR3 nucleotides read TGTGCCAGCAGCTTAGAATACTTCTCTGGGGCCAACGTCCTGACTTTC.

This clone has only one observation. This chain joins TRBV19 and TRBJ2-1; 9 bases match TRBD2. Germline loops: CDR1 LNHDA, CDR2 SQIVND (reference sequence). J lost 4 bases, V lost 1 base, and 8 bases had no gene match. This CDR3 has 17 amino acids. Written as DNA, the CDR3 is TGTGCCAGTAGTATAGGCGGAGCGGGAGGTACTTACAATGAGCAGTTCTTC. Encoded protein: CASSIGGAGGTYNEQFF. The whole variable domain, filled in from reference TRBV19 and TRBJ2-1, reads DGGITQSPKYLFRKEGQNVTLSCEQNLNHDAMYWYRQDPGQGLRLIYYSQIVNDFQKGDIAEGYSVSREKKESFPLTVTSAQKNPTAFYLCASSIGGAGGTYNEQFFGPGTRLTVL.

This clone was seen only once. The rearrangement links TRBV7-2 to TRBJ1-4; 11 nucleotides agree with TRBD1. The CDR3 length is 14 residues. Germline values: CDR1 SGHTA, CDR2 FQGNSA. Trimming cost V 5 bases and J 8 bases; bases outside gene matches: 4. CDR3: CASSTGTGGEKLFF. The CDR3 DNA reads TGTGCCAGCAGCACCGGGACAGGGGGGGAAAAACTGTTTTTT.